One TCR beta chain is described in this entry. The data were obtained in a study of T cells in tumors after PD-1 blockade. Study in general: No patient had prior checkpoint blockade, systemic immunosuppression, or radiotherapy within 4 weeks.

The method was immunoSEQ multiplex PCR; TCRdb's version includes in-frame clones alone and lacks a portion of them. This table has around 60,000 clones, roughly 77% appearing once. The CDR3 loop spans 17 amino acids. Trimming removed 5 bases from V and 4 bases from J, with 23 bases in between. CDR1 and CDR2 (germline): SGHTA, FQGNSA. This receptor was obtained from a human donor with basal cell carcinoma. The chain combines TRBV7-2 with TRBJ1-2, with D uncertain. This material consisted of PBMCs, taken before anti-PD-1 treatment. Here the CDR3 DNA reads TGTGCCAGCAGCCAGAGACCCTGGGTAGGAGAGATCTATGGCTACACCTTC. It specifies CASSQRPWVGEIYGYTF. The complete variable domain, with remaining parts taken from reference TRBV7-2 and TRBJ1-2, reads GAGVSQSPSNKVTEKGKDVELRCDPISGHTALYWYRQSLGQGLEFLIYFQGNSAPDKSGLPSDRFSAERTGGSVSTLTIQRTQQEDSAVYLCASSQRPWVGEIYGYTFGSGTRLTVV.